The 6 T cell receptor beta chains below come from one sample, sequenced in a study of early T cells in non-severe SARS-CoV-2 infection. One entry per CDR3 protein results from TCRdb running MiXCR on the 5' RACE reads. The sample includes tens of thousands of distinct CDR3 sequences, about an eighth of them seen just once. The input for sequencing was whole blood, taken at baseline. Receptors were obtained from an adult who was a healthcare worker with PCR-confirmed SARS-CoV-2 infection or an uninfected control (not recorded which).

This clonotype was found a few times. This chain joins TRBV11-2 and TRBJ2-1; D ambiguous. Germline-derived CDR1 and CDR2 are SGHAT and FQNNGV. There are 16 residues in the CDR3. V dropped 4 bases and J dropped 1 base, with 14 bases sitting between them. The CDR3 is CASSSHGSLSYNEQFF. Here the CDR3 DNA reads TGTGCCAGCAGCTCCCACGGGTCGTTATCCTACAATGAGCAGTTCTTC.

This clonotype was detected many times. CDR3 sequence (DNA): TGCGCCAGCAGCCAAGTCACGACAGCCATAGGAGAAAAACTGTTTTTT. It is translated as CASSQVTTAIGEKLFF. The genes are TRBV4-1 and TRBJ1-4; D possibly corresponds to TRBD1 (5 bases). Germline V lookup: CDR1 MGHRA, CDR2 YSYEKL. The CDR3 covers 16 residues. V lost 1 base and J lost 8, with 17 bases in between.

This chain joins TRBV29-1 and TRBJ2-2; 9 bases fit TRBD2. The CDR3 is 14 amino acids. The germline V gene has CDR1 SQVTM and CDR2 ANQGSEA. V lost 5 bases and J lost 1; bases outside the gene matches: 2. CDR3 protein: CSVRLAVNTGELFF. CDR3 nucleotide sequence: TGCAGCGTTAGACTAGCGGTGAACACCGGGGAGCTGTTTTTT.

In its sample, this clonotype was seen many times. V and J are TRBV29-1 and TRBJ2-5, with 7 bases fitting TRBD2. Germline-derived CDR1 and CDR2 are SQVTM and ANQGSEA. CDR3 length: 15 amino acids. J lost 5 bases, V lost 1 base, and 10 bases had no gene match. CDR3 sequence: CSVEGAAGSRETQYF. As DNA, the CDR3 is TGCAGCGTTGAAGGTGCAGCGGGGAGTCGGGAGACCCAGTACTTC.

The genes are TRBV7-9 and TRBJ2-7; TRBD1 is a possible D gene (5 bases). Germline-derived CDR1 and CDR2 are SEHNR and FQNEAQ (reference sequence). V was shortened by 5 bases and J by 9 bases, with 23 bases between the two germline ends. CDR3 length: 15 residues. This CDR3 reads CASSEQGLTAYGQYF. The CDR3 bases are TGTGCCAGCAGCGAGCAGGGCCTAACCGCTTATGGGCAGTACTTC.

This clonotype was observed many times. The chain combines TRBV27 with TRBJ2-7; 9 bases are shared with TRBD1. J was trimmed by 3 bases and V by 3 bases; bases with no gene match: 3. This CDR3 is built from 14 residues. From germline, CDR1 is MNHEY and CDR2 SMNVEV (reference sequence). CDR3 DNA: TGTGCCAGCAGTTTTGGGACAGGGCTCTACGAGCAGTACTTC. Encoded protein: CASSFGTGLYEQYF.